A single TCR beta chain is shown here with its context. The junction and the germline gene differ at one end; a read error may be behind it. One entry per CDR3 protein results from TCRdb running MiXCR on the PCR reads. The sample includes approximately 590,000 distinct CDR3 sequences, about 25% of them seen just once. This record comes from a study of molecular identifiers for immune sequencing clone quantification. Looking at the study overall: Replicate RNA came from about 20,000 or 100,000 naive CD8 cells and was split five ways, and four parts were sequenced.

Using 10%, 30% or 50% RNA, naive CD8 libraries were derived from approximately 22,000 to 940,000 sorted cells. The authors sorted naive CD8 T cells as CD8+CD4-CCR7+CD45RA+. CDR3 size: 13 residues. CDR1 is SGHDN, CDR2 FVKESK, per germline. The TCR originated in a human donor in good health. Some libraries in this study had Jurkat cell RNA spiked in. Sequencing input: naive CD8+ T cells from blood, with Jurkat cell RNA spiked in. Subset indicated: FACS-sorted CD8+CD4-CCR7+CD45RA+ naive T cells. The chain carries TRBV14 and TRBJ2-7; D call uncertain. This CDR3 reads CASSQVYSYELYF. The DNA for the CDR3 is TGTGCCAGCAGCCAGGTTTACTCCTACGAGCTGTACTTC.